The table lists the clone carrying this T cell receptor beta chain with a count of one. Its cognate antigen is unknown. This sample stems from a study of T-cell memory formation after mild COVID-19. Overall study: Largely, the TCR clusters proved donor specific. Study findings and constraints: Contracting clones localized mainly to CM and EM when CD4+ and mainly to EMRA when CD8+.

The CDR3 sequence is 13 residues long. Trimming took 1 base from V and 9 from J, leaving 9 bases between them. In germline, CDR1 is SEHNR, CDR2 FQNEAQ (reference sequence). 5'RACE with constant-segment primers yielded barcoded, UMI-tagged TCR alpha and TCR beta cDNA libraries. TCRdb fed the 5' RACE reads into MiXCR, producing one record per CDR3 protein. The sample includes more than 150,000 distinct CDR3 sequences, about a fifth seen only once; the top ten take about 21%. Sequenced: PBMCs or a T cell subset sorted from them (not recorded which). The chain joins TRBV7-9 to TRBJ2-2, with a possible D match to TRBD2 (6 bases). The sequence was collected from an adult woman who had mild COVID-19 (a few samples of this study predate the infection). Cell type and time point are not known. CDR3 DNA sequence: TGTGCCAGCAGCTTAGGTCGGGAGTGGGAGCTGTTTTTT. Its translation is CASSLGREWELFF.